The present T cell receptor beta chain was sequenced within a study of blood T cell repertoires in COVID-19. Background on the study: Researchers got acute and convalescent COVID-19 samples from the United States, Italy and Spain. Sources were T cells, B-cell-depleted T cells, or PBMCs; the material itself was cDNA or gDNA.

Authors' methods: Amplification of reference gene primers was used by the study to estimate nucleated cell counts. Generated by immunoSEQ multiplex PCR, the TCRdb table keeps only in-frame clones and is missing some. The V and J calls and the clone size are those of that table, but D and trimming were determined from the DNA. Of about 90,000 clones listed, less than 80% are singletons. V dropped 7 bases and J dropped 0 bases, with 13 bases sitting between them. The V gene's germline CDR1 is MNHEY and CDR2 SVGAGI. The CDR3 extends over 15 amino acids. Sequencing was performed on peripheral blood. The TCR sequence derives from a woman of 80 years or more with acute or convalescent COVID-19. This chain links TRBV6-5 with TRBJ1-3; D is perhaps TRBD1 (6 bases). CDR3 sequence: CASNPGTFSGNTIYF. The CDR3 DNA reads as TGTGCCAGCAACCCCGGGACATTCTCTGGAAACACCATATATTTT.